This T cell receptor beta chain appears in the sequencing data of a study of vaccination effects on CD4 cells after COVID-19. At the level of the study: Samples collected post-vaccine were obtained a median of 72 days after the second dose. Study-level points and caveats: Both infection-induced and vaccine-induced clones contracted markedly at late post-vaccination timepoints.

V trimming: 2 bases; J trimming: 5 bases; junction bases outside the gene matches: 13. Per germline, CDR1 LGHDT and CDR2 YNNKEL (reference sequence). CDR3 length: 18 residues. Sequenced by immunoSEQ multiplex PCR; TCRdb stores in-frame clones only, minus some. The data contain more than 65,000 clones, approximately 82% of them singletons. Before sequencing took place, the ViraFEST assay used viral peptide pools to expand antigen-specific CD4+ T cells. Investigators separated out CD4+ T cells once 10 days of culture had passed. Participants completed two doses of the BNT162b2 or mRNA-1273 vaccine. Nucleocapsid antibodies were negative in the vaccine recipients, who had never had SARS-CoV-2 infection. It was on days 3 and 7 that half the medium was replaced with IL-2 medium. Details on this clone: Its antigen is unidentified.

The TCR comes from a human donor who received a COVID-19 vaccine. This sequence joins TRBV3-1 (or the pseudogene TRBV3-2) and TRBJ2-2; 8 bases map to TRBD2. The material was CD4+ T cells from PBMCs cultured with HCoV-229E spike peptides, obtained after COVID-19 vaccination. The DNA for the CDR3 is TGTGCCAGCAGCCAAACGGGGGGGCCAATAATGTGGACCGGGGAGCTGTTTTTT. This translates into CASSQTGGPIMWTGELFF.